This entry features one T cell receptor (beta chain) sequence. J was trimmed by 6 bases and V by 2 bases; bases with no gene match: 5. The CDR3 is made up of 15 amino acids. Germline lookup yields CDR1 SGHRS and CDR2 YFSETQ. The sample is drawn from a study of PD-1 blockade in classical Hodgkin lymphoma. Every single patient, without exception, relapsed after autologous stem cell transplantation, and brentuximab vedotin exposure varied. The method was immunoSEQ multiplex PCR; TCRdb's version includes in-frame clones alone and lacks a portion of them. This table holds about 50,000 clones, just under 75% found once.

The sequences come from peripheral blood mononuclear cells (PBMCs), collected before the second cycle of nivolumab. The chain couples TRBV5-1 to TRBJ1-4; 9 nucleotides match TRBD1. This TCR was sampled from a human donor with classical Hodgkin lymphoma. As DNA, the CDR3 is TGCGCCAGCAGCTTTCTAGGGACAGGGTATGAAAAACTGTTTTTT. Its protein product is CASSFLGTGYEKLFF.